These 24 T cell receptor beta chains came from one sample sequenced in a study of cytomegalovirus exposure and HLA in healthy donors. Measured with immunoSEQ multiplex PCR; TCRdb has only the in-frame clones, and not every one. The data show roughly 250,000 clones, around nine tenths seen once. Sample: PBMCs. The receptors derive from a man aged 18 to 29 in good health and CMV-seronegative.

The DNA for the CDR3 is TGTGCCAGCAGTGTGACAGAGCCCGAGCAGTACTTC. Protein sequence: CASSVTEPEQYF. The V call is TRBV28, the J call TRBJ2-7, with a weak D call TRBD1 (5 bases). Deletions cut 5 bases from V and 6 bases from J, with 11 bases between. The CDR3 spans 12 residues. CDR1 and CDR2 (germline): MDHEN, SYDVKM.

This chain uses TRBV7-2 with TRBJ2-1; D perhaps matches TRBD1 (6 bases). Trimming left V 6 bases short and J 8 bases short, with 23 bases between. The CDR3 length is 16 residues. In germline, CDR1 is SGHTA, CDR2 FQGNSA. The CDR3 DNA is TGTGCCAGCAGACGGAGGACAGTAATTGGTGGGGATGAGCAGTTCTTC. Translating gives CASRRRTVIGGDEQFF.

This clone was seen a few times. The chain uses TRBV27 and TRBJ1-6; D is possibly TRBD1 (5 bases). This CDR3 comprises 12 residues. The germline CDR1 and CDR2 sequences are MNHEY and SMNVEV (reference sequence). V lost 10 bases to trimming and J lost 10 bases, with 14 bases between them. The CDR3 DNA is TGTGCCACCAAGTTGGGGCCCTCACCCCTCCACTTT. This gives the protein CATKLGPSPLHF.

The rearrangement links TRBV7-7 to TRBJ2-1; TRBD2 matches 8 bases. The ends lost 1 base at V and 6 bases at J; junction bases unmatched: 2. In germline, CDR1 is SSHAT, CDR2 FNYEAQ (reference sequence). This CDR3 spans 14 amino acids. The DNA of the CDR3 is TGTGCCAGCAGCTTAGGAGCGGGAGTCAATGAGCAGTTCTTC. Encoded protein: CASSLGAGVNEQFF.

This chain links TRBV5-1 with TRBJ2-2; 7 bases are shared with TRBD1. The CDR3 runs 12 residues. The junction had 0 bases not matched to a gene; V was cut back by 3 bases and J by 7 bases. The V gene's germline CDR1 is SGHRS and CDR2 YFSETQ. This chain's CDR3 is CASSSGGGELFF. CDR3 nucleotide sequence: TGCGCCAGCAGCTCAGGGGGCGGGGAGCTGTTTTTT.

The V and J genes are TRBV19 and TRBJ1-5; D is unresolved. V was cut by 2 bases and J by 2 bases, with 10 bases left in between. Germline V gives CDR1 LNHDA, CDR2 SQIVND (reference sequence). The CDR3 has 15 residues. This chain's CDR3 is CASSIYSSGNQPQHF. CDR3 DNA: TGTGCCAGTAGTATATACAGCTCGGGCAATCAGCCCCAGCATTTT.

The V call is TRBV7-2, the J call TRBJ2-2; D possibly corresponds to TRBD2 (6 bases). Trimming removed 3 bases at V and 3 bases at J, with 20 bases between. Germline V lookup: CDR1 SGHTA, CDR2 FQGNSA. The CDR3 runs to 18 residues. The CDR3 DNA reads TGTGCCAGCAGCTTCTCCCGGGGTGGGAGGAGGGACACCGGGGAGCTGTTTTTT. It encodes CASSFSRGGRRDTGELFF.

The chain recombines TRBV29-1 with TRBJ2-1; unclear D gene. V lost 7 bases and J 1 base, leaving 11 bases between the germline ends. CDR3 length equals 13 residues. Germline V gene data show CDR1 as SQVTM and CDR2 as ANQGSEA. The CDR3 reads CSGLPRSYNEQFF. CDR3 sequence (DNA): TGCAGCGGACTTCCCCGATCCTACAATGAGCAGTTCTTC.

The chain is built from TRBV11-2 and TRBJ1-3, with a weak D call TRBD1 (6 bases). This CDR3 has 19 amino acids. Between the trimmed V and J ends, which lost 4 bases and 0 bases, there was a span of 22 bases. The germline V gene encodes CDR1 SGHAT and CDR2 FQNNGV. The CDR3 nucleotides are TGTGCCAGCAGCTCCCCCGAGTATACAGGGCCCTACTCTGGAAACACCATATATTTT. As protein: CASSSPEYTGPYSGNTIYF.

This clone showed up just a few times. CDR3 coding DNA: TGTGCCAGCCTGGACAGGATCACTTACGAGCAGTACTTC. Protein sequence: CASLDRITYEQYF. The rearrangement uses TRBV27 and TRBJ2-7, with 7 bases fitting TRBD1. V shed 8 bases and J 4 bases; nucleotides not matched to a gene: 8. The V gene's germline CDR1 is MNHEY and CDR2 SMNVEV (reference sequence). The CDR3 sequence is 13 residues long.

A single count supports this clone. CDR3 sequence: CASSTPSGSYEQYF. CDR3 sequence (DNA): TGTGCCAGCTCAACGCCGAGCGGCTCCTACGAGCAGTACTTC. This chain joins TRBV18 and TRBJ2-7; D possibly corresponds to TRBD2 (5 bases). Trimming shortened V by 5 bases and J by 0 bases, and 11 bases separated the two germline ends. The germline CDR1 and CDR2 sequences are KGHSH and LQKENI. CDR3 length: 14 residues.

The chain carries TRBV18 and TRBJ2-7; D gene unclear. The ends were cut back, 3 bases at V and 2 bases at J, with 8 bases in the middle. There are 13 residues in the CDR3. Germline assignment: CDR1 KGHSH and CDR2 LQKENI. The chain's CDR3 is CASSPGPPYEQYF. CDR3 bases: TGTGCCAGCTCACCTGGGCCCCCCTACGAGCAGTACTTC.

V is TRBV11-2 and J is TRBJ1-6; unclear D gene. The CDR3 sequence is 11 residues long. V was clipped by 5 bases and J by 13 bases, with 9 bases between them. Germline V gene lookup returns CDR1 SGHAT and CDR2 FQNNGV. The CDR3 sequence: CASSPPSPLHF. Here the CDR3 DNA reads TGTGCCAGCAGCCCCCCTTCCCCCCTCCACTTT.

V gene TRBV5-6 combines with J gene TRBJ2-1; no clear D. The CDR3 extends over 13 amino acids. V lost 1 base to trimming and J lost 6 bases, with 8 bases between them. Germline V CDR1 and CDR2: SGHDT, YYEEEE. The CDR3 DNA reads as TGTGCCAGCAGCTTGCCCTACGGCAATGAGCAGTTCTTC. It specifies CASSLPYGNEQFF.

DNA for the CDR3: TGTGCCAGCAGTAATAAAACAGGGGATAATTCACCCCTCCACTTT. Protein product: CASSNKTGDNSPLHF. The V call is TRBV27, the J call TRBJ1-6; 7 positions match TRBD1. Looked up from germline, CDR1 is MNHEY and CDR2 is SMNVEV (reference sequence). V lost 5 bases, J lost 5 bases, and 6 bases stayed unmatched. The CDR3 has 15 residues.

The rearrangement joins TRBV6-5 to TRBJ2-1; possibly TRBD2 for D (5 bases). CDR1 is MNHEY and CDR2 is SVGAGI in the germline V gene. V was shortened by 0 bases and J by 8 bases, with 11 bases between the two germline ends. CDR3 length equals 14 residues. The CDR3 loop is CASSYSSLADEQFF. The CDR3 DNA is TGTGCCAGCAGTTACTCGAGTCTAGCCGATGAGCAGTTCTTC.

The chain combines TRBV2 with TRBJ2-5; TRBD1 matches 7 bases. The germline V gene has CDR1 SNHLY and CDR2 FYNNEI. The V gene end was trimmed by 8 bases and the J gene end by 5 bases; junction bases not matched to a gene: 8. The length of the CDR3 is 13 residues. CDR3 nucleotides: TGTGCCAGCGGGCCAGGGACAGTGGAGACCCAGTACTTC. Amino acid sequence: CASGPGTVETQYF.

This chain joins TRBV7-7 and TRBJ2-1, with TRBD1 matching 7 bases. V shed 0 bases and J 5 bases; nucleotides not matched to a gene: 1. The CDR3 consists of 14 residues. In germline, CDR1 is SSHAT, CDR2 FNYEAQ (reference sequence). CDR3: CASSLAGGHNEQFF. The CDR3 DNA reads TGTGCCAGCAGCTTAGCAGGGGGCCACAATGAGCAGTTCTTC. Full variable domain (remainder filled in from reference TRBV7-7 and TRBJ2-1): GAGVSQSPRYKVTKRGQDVTLRCDPISSHATLYWYQQALGQGPEFLTYFNYEAQPDKSGLPSDRFSAERPEGSISTLTIQRTEQRDSAMYRCASSLAGGHNEQFFGPGTRLTVL.

V usage is TRBV5-4 and J usage is TRBJ2-5; 9 bases are shared with TRBD1. The V gene's germline CDR1 is SGHNT and CDR2 YYREEE (reference sequence). The CDR3 is 15 amino acids. The V segment lost 3 bases and the J segment 1 base; nucleotides outside the gene matches: 4. In nucleotides, the CDR3 is TGTGCCAGCAGCTCTACAGGGGGCAGCCAAGAGACCCAGTACTTC. The encoded protein is CASSSTGGSQETQYF.

The rearrangement joins TRBV7-9 to TRBJ2-5; 9 bases map to TRBD2. Per germline, CDR1 SEHNR and CDR2 FQNEAQ (reference sequence). CDR3 size: 14 residues. After removal of 5 bases from V and 5 bases from J, the junction contained 6 bases not matched to a gene. In nucleotides, the CDR3 is TGTGCCAGCAGCCAAGGACTAGCGTCTGAGACCCAGTACTTC. It translates to CASSQGLASETQYF.

V is TRBV19 and J is TRBJ2-7; 9 bases map to TRBD2. Trimming cost V 5 bases and J 2 bases; bases outside gene matches: 7. Germline CDR1 is LNHDA and CDR2 is SQIVND (reference sequence). The CDR3 is made up of 15 amino acids. CDR3 region: CASSPQRGAPYEQYF. The CDR3 DNA follows: TGTGCCAGTAGTCCTCAGCGGGGGGCCCCCTACGAGCAGTACTTC.

The chain has TRBV7-2 and TRBJ1-1; 7 nucleotides match TRBD1. This CDR3 has 13 residues. With V trimmed by 4 bases and J by 8 bases, 7 bases remained unmatched. Germline V gene lookup returns CDR1 SGHTA and CDR2 FQGNSA. The CDR3 nucleotides read TGTGCCAGCAGCTCACAGGGGTGGGGCGAAGCTTTCTTT. Its protein is CASSSQGWGEAFF.

This chain links TRBV2 with TRBJ2-5; a weak D match, TRBD2 (6 bases). With 8 bases removed from V and 5 bases from J, the gap between germline ends came to 21 bases. The CDR3 is 15 residues long. Germline V gene data show CDR1 as SNHLY and CDR2 as FYNNEI. The CDR3 region has the DNA TGTGCCAGCTCTTGGTTTCCCCGGGGGTCTGAGACCCAGTACTTC. Protein: CASSWFPRGSETQYF.

The chain recombines TRBV11-3 with TRBJ2-2; 9 bases map to TRBD2. Trimming removed 5 bases from V and 4 bases from J; junction bases left unmatched: 5. Germline V gene lookup returns CDR1 SGHNT and CDR2 YENEEA. This CDR3 is 15 amino acids long. CDR3 sequence reads: CASSRGLAGTGELFF. DNA for the CDR3: TGTGCCAGCAGCAGGGGACTAGCTGGCACCGGGGAGCTGTTTTTT.